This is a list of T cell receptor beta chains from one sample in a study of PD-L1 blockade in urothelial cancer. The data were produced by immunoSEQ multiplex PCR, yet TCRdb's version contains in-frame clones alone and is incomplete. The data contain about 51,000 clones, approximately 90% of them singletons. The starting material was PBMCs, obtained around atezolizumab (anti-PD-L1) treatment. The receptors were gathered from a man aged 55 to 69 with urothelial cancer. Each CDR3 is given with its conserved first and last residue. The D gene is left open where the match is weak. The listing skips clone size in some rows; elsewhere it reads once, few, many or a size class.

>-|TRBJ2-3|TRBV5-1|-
TGCGCCAGCAGCTTGGATGTTAGTGGTGAGGGCCCCGATGATACGCAGTATTTT
CASSLDVSGEGPDDTQYF
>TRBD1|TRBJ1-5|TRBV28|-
TGTGCCAGCAGACCCACCGGGACAGGGCATAATCAGCCCCAGCATTTT
CASRPTGTGHNQPQHF
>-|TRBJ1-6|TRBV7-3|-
TGTGCCAGCAGCTTGGGGAGCTCCTATAATTCACCCCTCCACTTT
CASSLGSSYNSPLHF
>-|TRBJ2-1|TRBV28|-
TGTGCCAGCAGTGGCAGGTGGGATGAGCAGTTCTTC
CASSGRWDEQFF
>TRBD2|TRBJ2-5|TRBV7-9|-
TGTGCCAGCAGCTCTGGACTAGCGGGGAACCAAGAGACCCAGTACTTC
CASSSGLAGNQETQYF
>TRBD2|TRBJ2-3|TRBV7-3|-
TGTGCCAGCAGCTTTCGGACTAGCGGCAAGGGGGCAGATACGCAGTATTTT
CASSFRTSGKGADTQYF
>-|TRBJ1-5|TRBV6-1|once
TGTGCCAGCAGTGCAGGGTATAGCAATCAGCCCCAGCATTTT
CASSAGYSNQPQHF
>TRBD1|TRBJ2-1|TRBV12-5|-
TGTGCTAGTGGTTTGGGGACAGGATACTACAATGAGCAGTTCTTC
CASGLGTGYYNEQFF
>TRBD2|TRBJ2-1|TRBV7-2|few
TGTGCCAGCAGCGTCTCACTAGCGGGAGCGGGGAGTGAGCAGTTCTTC
CASSVSLAGAGSEQFF
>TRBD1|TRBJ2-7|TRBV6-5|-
TGTGCCAGCAGACGACAGGGCCCAATCTACGAGCAGTACTTC
CASRRQGPIYEQYF
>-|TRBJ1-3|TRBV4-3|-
TGCGCCAGCAGCCAAGAGACGGAAAGACTATCTGGAAACACCATATATTTT
CASSQETERLSGNTIYF
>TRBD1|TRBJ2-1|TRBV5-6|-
TGTGCCAGCAGCTTGGAGGGGACAGGGCAGTTCTTC
CASSLEGTGQFF
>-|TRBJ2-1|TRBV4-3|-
TGCGCCAGCAGCCAAGATCGCGCAAATAATGAGCAGTTCTTC
CASSQDRANNEQFF
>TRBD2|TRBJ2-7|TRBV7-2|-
TGTGCCAGCAGTCCCGGGAGCGGGATGAGCGAGCAGTACTTC
CASSPGSGMSEQYF
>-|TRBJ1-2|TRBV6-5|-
TGTGCCAGCAGTCCGGCGCAGCGTAACTATGGCTACACCTTC
CASSPAQRNYGYTF
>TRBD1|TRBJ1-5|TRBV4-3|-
TGCGCCAGCAGCCAAGGTCAGGGGGTTACCCAGCCCCAGCATTTT
CASSQGQGVTQPQHF
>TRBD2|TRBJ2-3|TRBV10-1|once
TGCGCCAGCAGTGACGAGCGGGGGAGGGTGGAGGCGCAGTATTTT
CASSDERGRVEAQYF
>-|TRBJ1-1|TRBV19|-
TGTGCCAGTAGTATAACTGAGGTCGCTGAAGCTTTCTTT
CASSITEVAEAFF
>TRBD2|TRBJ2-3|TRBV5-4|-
TGTGCCAGCAGCTTGACTAGCGGGGGGAGGGATACGCAGTATTTT
CASSLTSGGRDTQYF
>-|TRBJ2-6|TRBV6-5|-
TGTGCCAGCAGTTATCGTCCGGGTGCTGGGGCCAACGTCCTGACTTTC
CASSYRPGAGANVLTF
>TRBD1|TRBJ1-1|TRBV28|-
TGTGCCAGCAGTTTATATAGAGGAGGGACAGTGAACACTGAAGCTTTCTTT
CASSLYRGGTVNTEAFF
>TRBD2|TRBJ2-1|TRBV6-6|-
TGTGCCAGCAGTTCCCCGGGACTAGCGGGACCTGAGCAGTTCTTC
CASSSPGLAGPEQFF
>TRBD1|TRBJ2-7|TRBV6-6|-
TGTGCCAGCAACTCCGGGACAGGCGAGCAGTACTTC
CASNSGTGEQYF
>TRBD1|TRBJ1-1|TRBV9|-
TGTGCCAGCAGCGTAGAAGGACAGGGGGCGGGCACTGAAGCTTTCTTT
CASSVEGQGAGTEAFF
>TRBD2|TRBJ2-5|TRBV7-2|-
TGTGCCAGCAGCTTAAGTACTAGCGGGGGCCAAGAGACCCAGTACTTC
CASSLSTSGGQETQYF
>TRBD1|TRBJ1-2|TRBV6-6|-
TGTGCCAGCAGTTACGCAGGACAGGGGAGCTATGGCTACACCTTC
CASSYAGQGSYGYTF
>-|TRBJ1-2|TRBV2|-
TGTGCCAGCAGTGAATGGGCAGGGAAGGGCTACACCTTC
CASSEWAGKGYTF
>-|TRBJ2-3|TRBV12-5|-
TGTGCTAGTGGTTTGGGTGTATTCACAGATACGCAGTATTTT
CASGLGVFTDTQYF
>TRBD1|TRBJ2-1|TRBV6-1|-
TGTGCCGTCATCACGGGACAGGGCTACAATGAGCAGTTCTTC
CAVITGQGYNEQFF
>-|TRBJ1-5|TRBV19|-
TGTGCCAGTAGTATAGTGGGGGCGCGGCAGCCCCAGCATTTT
CASSIVGARQPQHF
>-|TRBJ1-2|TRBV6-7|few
TGTGCCAGCATACCCGGAGGAGCCGATACCGCGGTTTTAAAATTGTGTAACTATGGCTACACCTTC
CASIPGGADTAVLKLCNYGYTF
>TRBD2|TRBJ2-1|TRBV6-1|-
TGTGCCAGCAGTGAAGAGGAGGGACTAGCGAATAATGAGCAGTTCTTC
CASSEEEGLANNEQFF
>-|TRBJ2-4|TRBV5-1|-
TGCGCCAGCAGCTTGGCTATACAGTCGAACATTCAGTACTTC
CASSLAIQSNIQYF
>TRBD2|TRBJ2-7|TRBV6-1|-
TGTGCCAGCAGTGGGGGAGGGGCGGCATCCTACGAGCAGTACTTC
CASSGGGAASYEQYF
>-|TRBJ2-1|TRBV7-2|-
TGTGCCAGCAGCTTAAGGAGGGGTGACAATGAGCAGTTCTTC
CASSLRRGDNEQFF
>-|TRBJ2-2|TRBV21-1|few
TGTGCCAGCAGCAAAGAGTGGAGGACCGGGGAGCTGTTTTTT
CASSKEWRTGELFF
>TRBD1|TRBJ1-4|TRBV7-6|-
TGTGCCAGCAGCGCCGACAGGGGGCTCAACCCCGAAAAACTGTTTTTT
CASSADRGLNPEKLFF
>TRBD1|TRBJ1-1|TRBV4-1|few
TGCGCCAGCAGCTACAGGGGTTTGAACACTGAAGCTTTCTTT
CASSYRGLNTEAFF
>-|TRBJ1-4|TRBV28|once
TGTGCCAGCAGTCCCCGGGGAGGTGGAAGTGAAAAACTGTTTTTT
CASSPRGGGSEKLFF
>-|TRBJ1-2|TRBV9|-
TGTGCCAGCAGCGTAGTCGCCGAGCCATATTCTAACTATGGCTACACCTTC
CASSVVAEPYSNYGYTF
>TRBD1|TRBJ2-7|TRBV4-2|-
TGTGCCAGCAGCCTATCCCTGGGACAGGGGTTCCACGAGCAGTACTTC
CASSLSLGQGFHEQYF
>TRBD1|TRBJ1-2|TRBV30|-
TGTGCCTGGAGTGCGCAGGGGGCTGGCTACACCTTC
CAWSAQGAGYTF
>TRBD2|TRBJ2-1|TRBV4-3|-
TGCGCCAGCAGCCAAGAAGCCAATAGCGGGAGGAGGACTTACAATGAGCAGTTCTTC
CASSQEANSGRRTYNEQFF
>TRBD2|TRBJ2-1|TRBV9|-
TGTGCCAGCAGCGCCCGACTAGCGGGCACATACAATGAGCAGTTCTTC
CASSARLAGTYNEQFF